This entry lists 30 T cell receptor beta chains sequenced from one sample in a study of T-cell reconstitution after alpha-beta-depleted transplantation in children (dated by TCRdb to 2015 to 2016). Library preparation employed PCR. Data came from an Illumina HiSeq 2500. Molecular barcoding was employed in the preparation of TCR libraries, with unique molecular identifiers being used to normalize TCRbeta repertoire quantification. In-frame beta chains were kept once TCRdb had trimmed the public reads at Q25 with fastp and called clones with MiXCR. Rows with one shared CDR3 protein collapse into an entry with the most common genes and DNA. Here the sample has 280,000 or so distinct CDR3 sequences; 11% occur a single time. In total, the top ten clones hold roughly a quarter of the sample. The intended sense of this specimen's treatment or condition label: allogeneic hematopoietic cell transplantation with graft depleted of TCRalphabeta T cells and CD19 B cells.

The material sequenced was peripheral blood, taken 180 days after TCRalphabeta/CD19-depleted stem cell transplant. Source of these receptors: a male patient between 2 and 15 years old who had a stem cell transplant for chronic granulomatous disease, so the T cells may come from the graft donor.

This clonotype showed up many times. The chain recombines TRBV9 with TRBJ2-7; 7 positions match TRBD1. CDR1 and CDR2 (germline): SGDLS, YYNGEE. The CDR3 is made up of 16 amino acids. V dropped 0 bases and J dropped 5; count of bases not matched to a gene: 11. The CDR3 sequence: CASSVGPGQPGDEQYF. CDR3 sequence (DNA): TGTGCCAGCAGCGTAGGACCGGGACAGCCAGGCGACGAGCAGTACTTC.

Many counts were recorded for this clonotype. V and J are TRBV20-1 and TRBJ2-1, with D hard to call. Germline V CDR1 and CDR2: DFQATT, SNEGSKA (reference sequence). The CDR3 contains 13 residues. V was cut by 6 bases and J by 9 bases, with 18 bases left in between. This CDR3 reads CSAPGSSVSEQFF. CDR3 nucleotide sequence: TGCAGTGCCCCTGGGTCCTCCGTTAGTGAGCAGTTCTTC.

This clonotype was recorded at least ten times. The rearrangement joins TRBV20-1 to TRBJ2-2; TRBD1 might be the D (6 bases). Germline-derived CDR1 and CDR2 are DFQATT and SNEGSKA (reference sequence). V dropped 6 bases and J dropped 6 bases, with 23 bases sitting between them. The CDR3 extends over 16 amino acids. The chain's CDR3 is CSATPYQGHLSGELFF. Written as DNA, the CDR3 is TGCAGTGCGACTCCGTACCAGGGGCACCTATCCGGGGAGCTGTTTTTT.

Concerning this clonotype itself: Being one base from a much bigger clone, this may be a read error. The rearrangement uses TRBV15 and TRBJ2-3; perhaps TRBD2 as D (6 bases). Per germline, CDR1 LNHNV and CDR2 YYDKDF (reference sequence). This CDR3 has 17 residues. The CDR3 DNA sequence: TGTGCCACCAGCAGAGCGGGACTTATTTCTAGCACAGATACGAAGTATTTT. Protein sequence: CATSRAGLISSTDTKYF.

This clonotype was recorded at least ten times. The chain couples TRBV10-1 to TRBJ2-5; D is perhaps TRBD1 (5 bases). CDR3 length: 16 residues. Looked up from germline, CDR1 is WNHNN and CDR2 is SYGVQD (reference sequence). Trimming stripped 3 bases from V and 0 bases from J, with 14 bases between. The CDR3 region is CASSEEGASYQETQYF. The CDR3 DNA is TGCGCCAGCAGTGAAGAAGGGGCGAGCTACCAAGAGACCCAGTACTTC.

This clonotype was seen many times. CDR3 sequence: CASSLQDRGSGYTF. CDR3 in DNA: TGCGCCAGCAGCTTACAGGACAGGGGGAGCGGCTACACCTTC. This chain joins TRBV5-1 and TRBJ1-2, with 10 bases lining up with TRBD1. V dropped 2 bases and J dropped 8; count of bases not matched to a gene: 6. Germline V gives CDR1 SGHRS, CDR2 YFSETQ. The CDR3 loop spans 14 amino acids.

At least ten counts were recorded for this clonotype. V and J are TRBV6-1 and TRBJ2-3; tentative D call: TRBD1 (6 bases). Germline values: CDR1 MNHNS, CDR2 SASEGT. CDR3 length: 15 residues. The ends were cut back, 4 bases at V and 6 bases at J, with 17 bases in the middle. CDR3 DNA: TGTGCCAGCAGTGTCTCCAGGGGAGAGTTGGATACGCAGTATTTT. Its translation: CASSVSRGELDTQYF.

This clonotype was observed a handful of times. The V and J genes are TRBV5-4 and TRBJ2-3; 9 positions match TRBD2. Germline loops: CDR1 SGHNT, CDR2 YYREEE (reference sequence). The CDR3 has 14 residues. Unmatched junction bases numbered 3, after V lost 3 bases and J lost 4 bases. In nucleotides, the CDR3 is TGTGCCAGCAGCTCTGTAGCGGGAGCAGATACGCAGTATTTT. As protein: CASSSVAGADTQYF.

This clonotype was seen at least ten times. The genes are TRBV4-1 and TRBJ1-1, with a tentative D call TRBD1 (5 bases). This CDR3 comprises 15 residues. Deletions cut 1 base from V and 1 base from J, with 10 bases between. Germline CDR1 MGHRA, CDR2 YSYEKL. The CDR3 DNA follows: TGCGCCAGCAGCCAAGCCCGACAGAGGAACACTGAAGCTTTCTTT. Translation gives CASSQARQRNTEAFF.

At least ten counts were recorded for this clonotype. The chain links TRBV5-1 to TRBJ2-1, with D possibly TRBD1 on 5 matching bases. The V gene's germline CDR1 is SGHRS and CDR2 YFSETQ. The CDR3 sequence is 14 residues long. Deletions cut 0 bases from V and 9 bases from J, with 13 bases between. Here the CDR3 reads CASSLVQGWGEQFF. In DNA form, the CDR3 reads TGCGCCAGCAGCTTGGTTCAGGGTTGGGGTGAGCAGTTCTTC. Combining the CDR3 with reference TRBV5-1 and TRBJ2-1 gives the whole variable domain KAGVTQTPRYLIKTRGQQVTLSCSPISGHRSVSWYQQTPGQGLQFLFEYFSETQRNKGNFPGRFSGRQFSNSRSEMNVSTLELGDSALYLCASSLVQGWGEQFFGPGTRLTVL.

This clonotype was counted between two and nine times. DNA of the CDR3: TGTGCCAGTAGTCATGGCGGGAGGTCCTACAATGAGCAGTTCTTC. Residues: CASSHGGRSYNEQFF. The rearrangement joins TRBV19 to TRBJ2-1; 8 bases are shared with TRBD2. The CDR3 has 15 residues. Germline loops: CDR1 LNHDA, CDR2 SQIVND (reference sequence). V shed 5 bases, J shed 1 base, and the junction held 4 bases outside the gene matches.

This clonotype was seen repeatedly, ten times or more. The chain carries TRBV7-2 and TRBJ2-2; 7 bases are a match to TRBD2. CDR1 is SGHTA and CDR2 is FQGNSA in the germline V gene. The CDR3 has 15 amino acids. The J segment lost 6 bases and the V segment lost 4 bases, leaving 8 bases of the junction unmatched. CDR3: CASSSGKTSAGELFF. The CDR3 bases are TGTGCCAGCAGCTCCGGGAAAACTAGCGCCGGGGAGCTGTTTTTT.

This clonotype was counted between two and nine times. The chain combines TRBV6-5 with TRBJ2-6, with D perhaps matching TRBD1 or TRBD2 (5 bases each). V lost 8 bases and J 0 bases, leaving 14 bases between the germline ends. The germline V gene has CDR1 MNHEY and CDR2 SVGAGI. The CDR3 length is 16 residues. The CDR3 nucleotides read TGTGCCAGCCAGTTTAAGGGACCCTCTGGGGCCAACGTCCTGACTTTC. Translation gives CASQFKGPSGANVLTF.

This clonotype showed up many times. This chain joins TRBV18 and TRBJ2-5; possible D gene TRBD2, 5 bases. Germline V gene sequence: CDR1 KGHSH, CDR2 LQKENI. V gave up 6 bases and J gave up 4 bases, with 9 bases separating them. CDR3 length: 12 amino acids. The CDR3 protein is CASSGAGETQYF. The CDR3 coding sequence is TGTGCCAGCTCGGGAGCTGGAGAGACCCAGTACTTC.

This clonotype has a count of ten or more. The chain carries TRBV29-1 and TRBJ1-2, with D maybe TRBD1 (5 bases). Trimming left V 7 bases short and J 0 bases short, with 15 bases between. Germline-derived CDR1 and CDR2 are SQVTM and ANQGSEA. The CDR3 is 14 amino acids. The CDR3 DNA is TGCAGCGCCGGGGGGTTGGGGCCTAACTATGGCTACACCTTC. It yields the protein CSAGGLGPNYGYTF.

The gene calls are TRBV5-4 and TRBJ2-7, with 10 bases lining up with TRBD2. The V segment lost 1 base and the J segment 0 bases; nucleotides outside the gene matches: 4. The CDR3 contains 16 residues. Germline loops: CDR1 SGHNT, CDR2 YYREEE (reference sequence). CDR3 region: CASSLRLAGPSYEQYF. The CDR3 DNA sequence: TGTGCCAGCAGCTTGCGACTAGCGGGTCCCTCCTACGAGCAGTACTTC.

This clonotype was seen at least ten times. The chain is built from TRBV7-9 and TRBJ2-7, with 7 bases identical to TRBD1. The CDR3 is 12 residues long. Germline CDR1 reads SEHNR; CDR2 reads FQNEAQ (reference sequence). J was trimmed by 3 bases and V by 9 bases; bases with no gene match: 5. This CDR3 reads CASRDRLYEQYF. DNA of the CDR3: TGTGCCAGTAGGGACAGACTCTACGAGCAGTACTTC.

This clonotype was seen at least ten times. J is TRBJ1-2 and V is TRBV27, with D unclear. V was cut by 2 bases and J by 4 bases, with 14 bases left in between. The CDR3 runs to 15 residues. CDR1 is MNHEY and CDR2 is SMNVEV in the germline V gene (reference sequence). This chain's CDR3 is CASSLNGILSYGYTF. The CDR3 coding sequence is TGTGCCAGCAGTTTAAACGGGATATTAAGCTATGGCTACACCTTC.

This clonotype was picked up many times. The rearrangement joins TRBV7-8 to TRBJ2-7; unclear D gene. The CDR3 is 13 amino acids. Trimming took 2 bases from V and 4 from J, leaving 9 bases between them. The V gene's germline CDR1 is SGHVS and CDR2 FQNEAQ. The CDR3 DNA reads as TGTGCCAGCAGCTTAAAGGGCGGTTACGAGCAGTACTTC. Protein: CASSLKGGYEQYF.

This clonotype has ten or more counts. The V call is TRBV18, the J call TRBJ2-5; D is unclear. The germline V and J ends were trimmed by 2 bases and 4 bases, with 5 bases remaining between them. CDR1 is KGHSH, CDR2 LQKENI, per germline. The CDR3 totals 12 residues. The CDR3: CASSPIAETQYF. CDR3 DNA sequence: TGTGCCAGCTCACCAATTGCAGAGACCCAGTACTTC.

This clonotype has a count of ten or more. The chain recombines TRBV18 with TRBJ2-3; no clear D. CDR3 length: 13 residues. Germline V gene data show CDR1 as KGHSH and CDR2 as LQKENI. Trimming pared 2 bases from V and 5 bases from J, leaving 8 bases between. The CDR3 spells CASSPGREDTQYF. The CDR3 DNA reads as TGTGCCAGCTCACCAGGCCGCGAAGATACGCAGTATTTT.

This clonotype was detected ten times or more. The chain joins TRBV27 to TRBJ2-7; D is unclear. V was shortened by 6 bases and J by 4 bases, with 16 bases between the two germline ends. Germline loops: CDR1 MNHEY, CDR2 SMNVEV (reference sequence). The CDR3 totals 14 residues. CDR3 sequence (DNA): TGTGCCAGCAGGATAGGACCGGCCGGGTACGAGCAGTACTTC. Translating gives CASRIGPAGYEQYF.

The table lists this clonotype with many counts. The chain is built from TRBV7-8 and TRBJ2-2; 8 positions agree with TRBD2. The CDR3 totals 15 residues. J gave up 6 bases and V 2 bases, and 5 bases lay outside the gene matches. Germline CDR1 SGHVS, CDR2 FQNEAQ. CDR3 region: CASSLIAGRPGELFF. Written as DNA, the CDR3 is TGTGCCAGCAGCTTAATAGCGGGGAGGCCCGGGGAGCTGTTTTTT. Looking up the rest from reference TRBV7-8 and TRBJ2-2 gives the full variable domain: GAGVSQSPRYKVAKRGQDVALRCDPISGHVSLFWYQQALGQGPEFLTYFQNEAQLDKSGLPSDRFFAERPEGSVSTLKIQRTQQEDSAVYLCASSLIAGRPGELFFGEGSRLTVL.

This clonotype showed up many times. The J gene is TRBJ2-7, the V gene TRBV3-1; 8 nucleotides match TRBD1. This CDR3 comprises 15 residues. J gave up 2 bases and V 2 bases, and 5 bases lay outside the gene matches. Per the germline V gene, CDR1 is LGHDT and CDR2 is YNNKEL (reference sequence). The CDR3 is CASSQPGTGTYEQYF. The CDR3 DNA follows: TGTGCCAGCAGCCAACCCGGGACAGGTACCTACGAGCAGTACTTC.

The V gene is TRBV5-5, the J gene TRBJ2-5; 13 bases are shared with TRBD2. V was pared by 4 bases and J by 4 bases, with 4 bases of the junction left unmatched. CDR1 is SGHKS, CDR2 YYEKEE, per germline (reference sequence). This CDR3 comprises 15 residues. In nucleotides, the CDR3 is TGTGCCAGCAGCCGGACTAGCGGGAGAGGAGAGACCCAGTACTTC. Residues: CASSRTSGRGETQYF.

The sample holds many counts of this clonotype. For the CDR3, the DNA is TGCGCCAGCAGCTTGGCCGTAGGGAGGACCGGGGAGCTGTTTTTT. This translates into CASSLAVGRTGELFF. The chain combines TRBV5-1 with TRBJ2-2; D is perhaps TRBD2 (6 bases). The ends were cut back, 0 bases at V and 5 bases at J, with 11 bases in the middle. The CDR3 length is 15 residues. Germline CDR1 is SGHRS and CDR2 is YFSETQ. Drawing the rest from reference TRBV5-1 and TRBJ2-2, the complete variable domain is KAGVTQTPRYLIKTRGQQVTLSCSPISGHRSVSWYQQTPGQGLQFLFEYFSETQRNKGNFPGRFSGRQFSNSRSEMNVSTLELGDSALYLCASSLAVGRTGELFFGEGSRLTVL.

This clonotype was seen a handful of times. The J gene is TRBJ2-1, the V gene TRBV18; D possibly corresponds to TRBD1 (6 bases). Germline CDR1 and CDR2: KGHSH and LQKENI. The CDR3 runs 14 residues. The V end lost 0 bases, the J end lost 4 bases, and 7 bases lay between the germline ends. CDR3 protein: CASSPPTGYNEQFF. The CDR3 DNA sequence: TGTGCCAGCTCACCACCGACAGGTTACAATGAGCAGTTCTTC.

This clonotype was seen a handful of times. J is TRBJ2-2 and V is TRBV11-1, with 9 positions matching TRBD2. This CDR3 is built from 19 residues. Germline V gene sequence: CDR1 SGHAT, CDR2 FQDESV (reference sequence). V lost 5 bases to trimming and J lost 5 bases; unmatched junction nucleotides: 18. In DNA form, the CDR3 reads TGTGCCAGCAGCCCCAAAGGGTCAGCGGGGGGACCGAGGACCGGGGAGCTGTTTTTT. Its translation is CASSPKGSAGGPRTGELFF.

The table lists this clonotype with many counts. This sequence joins TRBV7-2 and TRBJ2-5; 7 nucleotides agree with TRBD2. The CDR3 runs 15 residues. Germline-derived CDR1 and CDR2 are SGHTA and FQGNSA. V shed 5 bases, J shed 4 bases, and the junction held 10 bases outside the gene matches. CDR3 nucleotide sequence: TGTGCCAGCAGCCGGAAAGCGGGGATTGGAGAGACCCAGTACTTC. Translation: CASSRKAGIGETQYF.

This clonotype was recorded at least ten times. V gene TRBV12-3 or TRBV12-4 combines with J gene TRBJ2-2; D uncertain. The CDR3 length is 13 residues. V lost 4 bases and J 1 base, leaving 4 bases between the germline ends. Written as DNA, the CDR3 is TGTGCCAGCAGTTACAGGAACACCGGGGAGCTGTTTTTT. It codes for CASSYRNTGELFF.